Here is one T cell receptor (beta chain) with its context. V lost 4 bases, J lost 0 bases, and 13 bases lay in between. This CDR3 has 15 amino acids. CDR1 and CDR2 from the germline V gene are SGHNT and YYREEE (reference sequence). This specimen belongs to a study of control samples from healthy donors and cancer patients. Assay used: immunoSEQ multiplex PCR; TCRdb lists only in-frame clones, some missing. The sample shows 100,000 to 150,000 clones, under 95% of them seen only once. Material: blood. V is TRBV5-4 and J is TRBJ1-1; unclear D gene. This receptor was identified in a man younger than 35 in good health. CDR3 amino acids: CASSLSKSMNTEAFF. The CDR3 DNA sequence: TGTGCCAGCAGCCTGTCAAAATCCATGAACACTGAAGCTTTCTTT.